This TCR beta chain was found in a study of T cell responses to AZD1222 COVID-19 vaccine. Produced via immunoSEQ multiplex PCR; TCRdb's table is partial and in-frame only. The table has around 140,000 clones, 90% seen once. Findings and limits, study-wide: Regions left unmutated in variants are reportedly the target of nearly half of spike-specific TCRs. CD4 TCRs covered the whole spike, strongest at regions 160-218 and 743-854. White British ancestry dominated among donors, who included more females, and clonal diversity was possibly underestimated.

Analysis merged second doses at about 4 or about 12 weeks. Germline V gives CDR1 MNHEY, CDR2 SVGAGI. The CDR3 consists of 12 residues. A word on this clone: The antigen is not known.

V and J are TRBV6-5 and TRBJ2-1; no reliable D call. The origin of this receptor is an adult who received the AZD1222 COVID-19 vaccine. The material was peripheral blood, obtained 28 days after the second AZD1222 dose. The CDR3 bases are TGTGCTGTACGATTATCCTACAATGAGCAGTTCTTC. It codes for CAVRLSYNEQFF.